The 10 T cell receptor beta chains in this list originate from one sample, sequenced in a study of blood T cell repertoires in COVID-19. Generated by immunoSEQ multiplex PCR, the TCRdb table keeps only in-frame clones and is missing some. This sample carries more than 95,000 clones, over 75% of them seen once, and the ten largest clones take about 15%. Sequences were obtained from peripheral blood. The receptors were gathered from a man between 25 and 39 years old with COVID-19, enrolled during active disease.

The chain employs TRBV6-5 and TRBJ2-3; tentatively, D is TRBD2 (6 bases). V lost 6 bases and J 3 bases, leaving 13 bases between the germline ends. CDR1 MNHEY and CDR2 SVGAGI come from the germline V gene. The CDR3 extends over 14 amino acids. The CDR3 spells CASSQAEGTDTQYF. DNA of the CDR3: TGTGCCAGCAGCCAGGCGGAGGGGACAGATACGCAGTATTTT.

This chain connects TRBV28 to TRBJ2-3; TRBD1 is a possible D gene (5 bases). Germline CDR1 is MDHEN and CDR2 is SYDVKM. V dropped 2 bases and J dropped 4 bases, with 16 bases sitting between them. CDR3 size: 16 residues. CDR3 coding DNA: TGTGCCAGCAGTTTAAGTCCCCGTCCAGGGTCAGATACGCAGTATTTT. Translation gives CASSLSPRPGSDTQYF.

The chain is built from TRBV5-1 and TRBJ2-3; weak D call: TRBD2 (5 bases). Germline V lookup: CDR1 SGHRS, CDR2 YFSETQ. The V and J ends lost 3 bases and 0 bases respectively, with 11 bases between them. The CDR3 is 15 residues long. Written as DNA, the CDR3 is TGCGCCAGCAGCTCCGGGATTCACAGCACAGATACGCAGTATTTT. Its protein is CASSSGIHSTDTQYF.

The rearrangement uses TRBV2 and TRBJ2-1; a weak D match, TRBD2 (5 bases). V gave up 7 bases and J gave up 9 bases, with 13 bases separating them. Per the germline V gene, CDR1 is SNHLY and CDR2 is FYNNEI. The CDR3 is 12 residues long. The DNA for the CDR3 is TGTGCCAGCATGAGGGAGTTGGGTGAGCAGTTCTTC. Translation gives CASMRELGEQFF.

The chain recombines TRBV7-8 with TRBJ1-4, with 7 nucleotides matching TRBD1. Germline-derived CDR1 and CDR2 are SGHVS and FQNEAQ. Unmatched junction bases numbered 19, after V lost 5 bases and J lost 7 bases. CDR3 size: 18 residues. This chain's CDR3 is CASSELRTGYGGSEKLFF. The DNA for the CDR3 is TGTGCCAGCAGCGAATTGAGGACAGGCTACGGGGGAAGTGAAAAACTGTTTTTT.

The chain uses TRBV5-5 and TRBJ2-1; 8 bases match TRBD1. From germline, CDR1 is SGHKS and CDR2 YYEKEE (reference sequence). There are 15 residues in the CDR3. J gave up 7 bases and V 2 bases, and 8 bases lay outside the gene matches. CDR3 sequence: CASSLPRTGLNEQFF. The CDR3, as DNA: TGTGCCAGCAGCTTACCACGGACAGGGCTGAATGAGCAGTTCTTC.

The rearrangement links TRBV7-9 to TRBJ1-2, with D perhaps TRBD1 (5 bases). V was clipped by 5 bases and J by 2 bases, with 12 bases between them. The germline V gene encodes CDR1 SEHNR and CDR2 FQNEAQ (reference sequence). The length of the CDR3 is 14 residues. CDR3 amino acids: CASSQPTENYGYTF. The CDR3 coding sequence is TGTGCCAGCAGCCAGCCGACAGAAAACTATGGCTACACCTTC.

The rearrangement links TRBV6-2 or TRBV6-3 to TRBJ1-1, with a possible D match to TRBD1 (5 bases). Trimming cost V 2 bases and J 5 bases, with 12 bases left between them. The germline V gene encodes CDR1 MNHEY and CDR2 SVGEGT. The CDR3 is 14 residues long. CDR3 DNA: TGTGCCAGCAGTTACCACAGGCGGGAGACTGAAGCTTTCTTT. Protein product: CASSYHRRETEAFF.

V and J are TRBV5-4 and TRBJ2-3; 10 nucleotides line up with TRBD1. Losses at the gene ends were 4 bases for V and 3 bases for J; bases not matched to a gene: 8. The V gene's germline CDR1 is SGHNT and CDR2 YYREEE (reference sequence). The CDR3 runs 16 residues. DNA of the CDR3: TGTGCCAGCAGCCGGGACAGGGGACAATTAACAGATACGCAGTATTTT. This translates into CASSRDRGQLTDTQYF.

V and J are TRBV14 and TRBJ1-2, with TRBD1 matching 10 bases. The germline V gene has CDR1 SGHDN and CDR2 FVKESK. The CDR3 runs to 16 residues. Germline trimming cut 4 bases from V and 6 bases from J; bases unmatched to any gene: 11. Here the CDR3 reads CASSPPQPGQGHGYTF. The CDR3 DNA sequence: TGTGCCAGCAGCCCACCCCAACCGGGACAGGGGCATGGCTACACCTTC.